This section outlines one TCR beta chain sequence together with its context. The Seattle patients, enrolled during active infection, were followed longitudinally. These data belong to a study of blood T cell repertoires in COVID-19. At the level of the study: Italy, Spain and the United States were the sources of the convalescent and acute COVID-19 samples. PBMCs, B-cell-depleted T cells, or T cells were the source of the cDNA or gDNA that made up the material.

Methods used by the authors: Counts of nucleated cells, estimated from reference gene primer amplification, were obtained. The method was immunoSEQ multiplex PCR; TCRdb's version includes in-frame clones alone and lacks a portion of them. D and trimming come from the DNA, and the V and J calls and clone size come from that table. The data show some 290,000 clones, with approximately 87% seen just once and around 12% held by the top ten. Sequences were obtained from peripheral blood. The receptor comes from a woman in her twenties or thirties with COVID-19, enrolled during active disease.

The CDR3 sequence is CASSFPGLAGGINEQFF. The CDR3 nucleotides read TGTGCCAGCAGCTTTCCCGGACTAGCGGGGGGGATAAATGAGCAGTTCTTC. This sequence joins TRBV7-2 and TRBJ2-1; 15 bases fit TRBD2. The V gene's germline CDR1 is SGHTA and CDR2 FQGNSA. The J segment lost 7 bases and the V segment lost 3 bases, leaving 7 bases of the junction unmatched. This CDR3 is 17 amino acids long.